What follows are 7 T cell receptor beta chains derived from one specimen sequenced in a study of tumor-infiltrating lymphocytes in primary liver carcinoma. TCR beta cDNA was reverse-transcribed from approximately 0.45 ug of total RNA. The reaction used a constant-region primer and ProtoScript II reverse transcriptase. A slightly modified ARM-PCR protocol with three nested multiplex PCR rounds produced these TCR beta libraries. A C-beta reverse primer was combined with TRBV1-TRBV30 forward primers in the first two PCR rounds, and each round had approximately 9 cycles. TCRdb redid the calling of the multiplex PCR reads with MiXCR, one entry per CDR3 protein. The repertoire holds 100,000 to 150,000 distinct CDR3 sequences, with 55% to 75% as singletons. Extraction of RNA together with DNA used 20-30 mg of unsorted bulk tissue. Sequenced: liver tumor tissue from sampling region 3. The sample's subset: tumor region T3, left-lateral pole. Receptor source: a woman aged 60 to 75 with primary liver carcinoma and hepatitis B virus infection.

This clonotype was picked up many times. The V gene is TRBV5-1, the J gene TRBJ2-3; 8 bases are a match to TRBD1. CDR3 length: 16 amino acids. Trimming took 0 bases from V and 3 from J; bases not matched to a gene: 6. Germline V gives CDR1 SGHRS, CDR2 YFSETQ. CDR3 sequence reads: CASSLAVDRGTDTQYF. The CDR3 DNA follows: TGCGCCAGCAGCTTGGCCGTTGACAGGGGTACAGATACGCAGTATTTT.

The chain carries TRBV10-2 and TRBJ1-1, with unresolved D. The V gene lost 6 bases and the J gene lost 1 base, with 21 bases spanning the gap. This CDR3 is built from 17 residues. Germline V CDR1 and CDR2: WSHSY, SAAADI. The CDR3 here is CASREGGLVLPNTEAFF. The CDR3, as DNA: TGCGCCAGCAGGGAGGGAGGGCTTGTACTACCGAACACTGAAGCTTTCTTT.

This clonotype was seen repeatedly, ten times or more. J is TRBJ2-1 and V is TRBV12-3 or TRBV12-4; TRBD1 might be the D (6 bases). There are 15 residues in the CDR3. V lost 1 base, J lost 7 bases, and 14 bases lay in between. The CDR3 DNA follows: TGTGCCAGCAGTTTAGAGGGGACATCCTGGAATGAGCAGTTCTTC. Amino acids: CASSLEGTSWNEQFF.

A note on this clonotype: At one of its ends the junction is not consistent with the germline gene, which may arise from a read error. The rearrangement links TRBV11-2 to TRBJ2-1; D may be TRBD2 (6 bases). This CDR3 has 15 amino acids. CDR1 and CDR2 (germline): SGHAT, FQNNGV. In nucleotides, the CDR3 is TGTGGCAGCAGCTTAGAGGGAGGAGGTGTCGGTGAGCAGTTCTTC. Protein sequence: CGSSLEGGGVGEQFF. The full variable domain, completed using reference TRBV11-2 and TRBJ2-1, is EAGVAQSPRYKIIEKRQSVAFWCNPISGHATLYWYQQILGQGPKLLIQFQNNGVVDDSQLPKDRFSAERLKGVDSTLKIQPAKLEDSAVYLCGSSLEGGGVGEQFFGPGTRLTVL.

Regarding this clonotype: A much bigger clone sits one base away, suggesting this may be a read error. The V gene is TRBV28, the J gene TRBJ2-7; D remains unclear. Per germline, CDR1 MDHEN and CDR2 SYDVKM. The CDR3 sequence is 11 residues long. CDR3 coding DNA: TGTGCCAGCACCCGAGCCCACGAGCGGTACTTC. It is translated as CASTRAHERYF.

Here the CDR3 reads CANRLGLENEQFF. The CDR3 bases are TGTGCCAACAGGCTAGGACTCGAGAATGAGCAGTTCTTC. The chain has TRBV2 and TRBJ2-1, with D perhaps matching TRBD1 or TRBD2 (5 bases each). CDR3 length: 13 residues. Germline V gene lookup returns CDR1 SNHLY and CDR2 FYNNEI. Trimming shortened V by 10 bases and J by 7 bases, and 17 bases separated the two germline ends.

In the case of this clonotype: The junction and the germline gene differ at one end; a read error may be behind it. The chain is built from TRBV7-8 and TRBJ2-5, with a weak D call TRBD1 (6 bases). CDR1 SGHVS and CDR2 FQNEAQ come from the germline V gene. The CDR3 loop spans 15 amino acids. The CDR3 nucleotides read TGTGCCAGCAGCTTTCGACAGGAGCCGTCGGAGACCCAGTACTTT. Translated: CASSFRQEPSETQYF.